The TCR beta chain described here comes from a study of CD8 T cells in ankylosing spondylitis. This clonotype was counted a few times. Making the TCR beta libraries involved quantitative 5'-RACE with molecular barcodes. MiXCR was run by TCRdb on the 5' RACE reads, yielding one entry per CDR3 protein. The sample holds around 300,000 distinct CDR3 sequences, 14% to 15% seen once. V lost 0 bases and J 13 bases, leaving 11 bases between the germline ends. From germline, CDR1 is SGDLS and CDR2 YYNGEE. CDR3 length equals 13 residues. The rearrangement uses TRBV9 and TRBJ1-6, with D uncertain. The specimen sequenced was blood, either unsorted or a sorted T cell fraction (not recorded which). The receptor was derived from a male donor with ankylosing spondylitis or in good health (not recorded which). This CDR3 reads CASSVDGSGPLHF. The CDR3 DNA follows: TGTGCCAGCAGCGTAGACGGGTCGGGGCCCCTCCACTTT.